These 2 T cell receptor beta chains originate from one sample sequenced in a study of T cell responses to AZD1222 COVID-19 vaccine. Method: immunoSEQ multiplex PCR; TCRdb's copy keeps in-frame clones and lacks some. The sample consists of roughly 180,000 clones, 91% of them appearing once. The material sequenced was peripheral blood, taken on day 0 of AZD1222 vaccination. Every receptor here comes from an adult in good health.

This clone was found once. V usage is TRBV6-4 and J usage is TRBJ1-2; D may be TRBD1 (6 bases). Trimming took 0 bases from V and 0 from J, leaving 11 bases between them. Germline values: CDR1 MRHNA, CDR2 SNTAGT. This CDR3 contains 16 residues. DNA of the CDR3: TGTGCCAGCAGTGACTCAAGAACAGGGACTAACTATGGCTACACCTTC. Protein sequence: CASSDSRTGTNYGYTF.

CDR3 bases: TGTGCCAGCAGTCCGGGACAGGGAGTCTCTGGAAACACCATATATTTT. Its translation is CASSPGQGVSGNTIYF. The rearrangement uses TRBV6-4 and TRBJ1-3; 9 bases agree with TRBD1. With 5 bases clipped from V and 0 bases from J, the junction kept 5 bases outside the gene matches. CDR1 MRHNA and CDR2 SNTAGT come from the germline V gene. The CDR3 extends over 16 amino acids.